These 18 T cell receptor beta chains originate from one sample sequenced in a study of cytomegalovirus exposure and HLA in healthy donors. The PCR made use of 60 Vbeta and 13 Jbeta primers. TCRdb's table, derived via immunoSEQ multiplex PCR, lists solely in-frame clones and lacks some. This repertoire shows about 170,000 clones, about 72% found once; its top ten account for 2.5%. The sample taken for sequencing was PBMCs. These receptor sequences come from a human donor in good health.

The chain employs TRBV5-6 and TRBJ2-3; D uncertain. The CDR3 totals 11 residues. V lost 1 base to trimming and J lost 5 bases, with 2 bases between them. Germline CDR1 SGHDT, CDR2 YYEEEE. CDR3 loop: CASSLLDTQYF. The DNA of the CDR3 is TGTGCCAGCAGCTTGCTAGATACGCAGTATTTT. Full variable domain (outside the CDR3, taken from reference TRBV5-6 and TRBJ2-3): DAGVTQSPTHLIKTRGQQVTLRCSPKSGHDTVSWYQQALGQGPQFIFQYYEEEERQRGNFPDRFSGHQFPNYSSELNVNALLLGDSALYLCASSLLDTQYFGPGTRLTVL.

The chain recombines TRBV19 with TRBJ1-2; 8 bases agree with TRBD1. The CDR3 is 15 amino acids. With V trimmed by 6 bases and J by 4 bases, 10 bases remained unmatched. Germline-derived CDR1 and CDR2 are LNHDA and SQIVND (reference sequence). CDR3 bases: TGTGCCAGTAGCCCGACAGGGGATGAGGTCTATGGCTACACCTTC. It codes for CASSPTGDEVYGYTF.

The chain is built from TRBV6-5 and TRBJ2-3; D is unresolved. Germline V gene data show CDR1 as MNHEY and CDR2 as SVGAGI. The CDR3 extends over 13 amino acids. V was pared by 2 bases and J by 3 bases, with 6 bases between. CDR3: CASSYPETDTQYF. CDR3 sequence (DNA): TGTGCCAGCAGTTACCCAGAAACAGATACGCAGTATTTT.

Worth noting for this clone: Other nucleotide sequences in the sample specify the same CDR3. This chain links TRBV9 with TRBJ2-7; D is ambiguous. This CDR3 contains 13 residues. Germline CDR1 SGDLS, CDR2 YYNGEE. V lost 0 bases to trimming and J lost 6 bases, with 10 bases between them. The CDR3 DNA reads TGTGCCAGCAGCGTAGCTACGGGTGGCGAGCAGTACTTC. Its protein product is CASSVATGGEQYF.

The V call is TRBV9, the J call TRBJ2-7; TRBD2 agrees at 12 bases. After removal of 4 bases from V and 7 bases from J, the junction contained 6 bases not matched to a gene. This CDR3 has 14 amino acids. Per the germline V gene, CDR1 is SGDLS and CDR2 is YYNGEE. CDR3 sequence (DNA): TGTGCCAGCAGCTTGAGGACTAGCGGGGATGAGCAGTACTTC. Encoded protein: CASSLRTSGDEQYF.

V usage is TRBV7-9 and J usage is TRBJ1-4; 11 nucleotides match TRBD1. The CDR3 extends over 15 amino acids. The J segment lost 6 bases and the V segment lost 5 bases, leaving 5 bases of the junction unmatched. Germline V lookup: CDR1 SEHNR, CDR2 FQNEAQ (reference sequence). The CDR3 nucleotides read TGTGCCAGCAGCACGGACAGGGGGCTTGATGAAAAACTGTTTTTT. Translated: CASSTDRGLDEKLFF.

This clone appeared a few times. The CDR3 sequence is CASSLDRLTGPQHF. CDR3 coding DNA: TGTGCCAGCAGCTTAGACCGCTTGACGGGGCCCCAGCATTTT. V is TRBV7-8 and J is TRBJ1-5; no firm D call. Germline V gene lookup returns CDR1 SGHVS and CDR2 FQNEAQ. The V end was cut by 1 base, the J end by 9 bases, with 13 bases between. CDR3 length: 14 residues. Filled out from reference TRBV7-8 and TRBJ1-5, the complete variable domain reads GAGVSQSPRYKVAKRGQDVALRCDPISGHVSLFWYQQALGQGPEFLTYFQNEAQLDKSGLPSDRFFAERPEGSVSTLKIQRTQQEDSAVYLCASSLDRLTGPQHFGDGTRLSIL.

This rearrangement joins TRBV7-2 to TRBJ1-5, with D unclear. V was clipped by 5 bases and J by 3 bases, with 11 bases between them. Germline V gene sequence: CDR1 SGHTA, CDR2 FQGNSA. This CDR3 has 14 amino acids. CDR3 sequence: CASSTLGNNQPQHF. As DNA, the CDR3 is TGTGCCAGCAGCACCCTAGGTAACAATCAGCCCCAGCATTTT. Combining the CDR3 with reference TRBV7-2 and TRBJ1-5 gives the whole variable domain GAGVSQSPSNKVTEKGKDVELRCDPISGHTALYWYRQSLGQGLEFLIYFQGNSAPDKSGLPSDRFSAERTGGSVSTLTIQRTQQEDSAVYLCASSTLGNNQPQHFGDGTRLSIL.

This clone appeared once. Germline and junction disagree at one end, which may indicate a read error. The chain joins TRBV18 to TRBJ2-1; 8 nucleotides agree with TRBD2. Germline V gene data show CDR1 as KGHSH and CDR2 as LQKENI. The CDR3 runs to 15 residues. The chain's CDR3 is CASSPPNGGANEQFF. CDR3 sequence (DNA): TGTGCCAGCTCGCCACCCAACGGGGGGGCGAATGAGCAGTTCTTC.

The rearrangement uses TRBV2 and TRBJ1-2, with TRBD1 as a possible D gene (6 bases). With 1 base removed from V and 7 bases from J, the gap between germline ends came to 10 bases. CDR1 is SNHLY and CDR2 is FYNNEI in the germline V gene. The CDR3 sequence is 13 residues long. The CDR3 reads CASSEDWDTGYTF. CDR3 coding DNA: TGTGCCAGCAGTGAAGACTGGGACACTGGCTACACCTTC.

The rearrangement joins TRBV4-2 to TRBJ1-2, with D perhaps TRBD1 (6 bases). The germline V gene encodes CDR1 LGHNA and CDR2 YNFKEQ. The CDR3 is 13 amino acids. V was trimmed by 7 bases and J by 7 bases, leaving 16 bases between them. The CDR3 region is CASTSGGAGGYTF. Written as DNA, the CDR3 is TGTGCCAGCACCTCGGGGGGGGCCGGTGGCTACACCTTC.

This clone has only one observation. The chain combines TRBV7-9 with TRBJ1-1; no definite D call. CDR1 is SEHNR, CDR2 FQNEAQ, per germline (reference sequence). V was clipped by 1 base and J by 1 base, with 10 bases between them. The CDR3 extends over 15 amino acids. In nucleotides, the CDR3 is TGTGCCAGCAGCTTAGAGAGTTTATCGAACACTGAAGCTTTCTTT. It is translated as CASSLESLSNTEAFF.

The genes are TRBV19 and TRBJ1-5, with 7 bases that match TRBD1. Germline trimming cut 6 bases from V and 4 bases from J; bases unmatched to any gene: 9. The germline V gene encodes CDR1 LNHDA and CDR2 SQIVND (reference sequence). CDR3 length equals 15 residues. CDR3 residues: CASRDRTGGNQPQHF. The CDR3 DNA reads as TGTGCCAGTAGGGACCGGACAGGTGGTAATCAGCCCCAGCATTTT.

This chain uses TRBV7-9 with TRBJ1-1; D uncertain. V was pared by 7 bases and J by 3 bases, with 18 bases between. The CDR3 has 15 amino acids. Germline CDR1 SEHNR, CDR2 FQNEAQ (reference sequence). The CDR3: CASTPWAAGDTEAFF. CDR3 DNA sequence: TGTGCCAGCACCCCCTGGGCAGCCGGGGACACTGAAGCTTTCTTT.

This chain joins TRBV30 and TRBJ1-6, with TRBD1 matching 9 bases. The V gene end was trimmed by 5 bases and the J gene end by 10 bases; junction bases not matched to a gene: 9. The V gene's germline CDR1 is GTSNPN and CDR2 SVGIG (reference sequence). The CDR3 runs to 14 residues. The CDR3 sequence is CAWDPDRGGSPLHF. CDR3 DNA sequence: TGTGCCTGGGACCCGGACAGGGGAGGGTCACCCCTCCACTTT.

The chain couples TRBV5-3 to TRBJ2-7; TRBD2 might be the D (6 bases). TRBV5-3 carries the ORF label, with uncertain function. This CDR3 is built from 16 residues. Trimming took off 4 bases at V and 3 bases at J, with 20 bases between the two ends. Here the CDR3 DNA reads TGTGCCAGAAGCCCGGAAGGGGCGGGGCGAGGCTACGAGCAGTACTTC. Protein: CARSPEGAGRGYEQYF.

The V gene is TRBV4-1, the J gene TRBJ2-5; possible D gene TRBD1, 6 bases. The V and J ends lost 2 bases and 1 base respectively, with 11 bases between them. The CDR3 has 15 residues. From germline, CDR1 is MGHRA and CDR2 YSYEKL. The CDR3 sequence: CASSQFEGGQETQYF. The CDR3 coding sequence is TGCGCCAGCAGCCAATTTGAAGGGGGCCAAGAGACCCAGTACTTC.

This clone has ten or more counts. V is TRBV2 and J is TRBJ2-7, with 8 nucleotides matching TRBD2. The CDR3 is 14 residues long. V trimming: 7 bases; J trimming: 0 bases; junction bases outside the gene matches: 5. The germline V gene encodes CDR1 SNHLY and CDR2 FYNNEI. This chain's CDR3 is CASTSGSLSYEQYF. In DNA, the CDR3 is TGTGCCAGCACTAGCGGGTCCCTCTCCTACGAGCAGTACTTC.